This is a list of T cell receptor beta chains from one sample in a study of T cell responses to AZD1222 COVID-19 vaccine. The method was immunoSEQ multiplex PCR; TCRdb's version includes in-frame clones alone and lacks a portion of them. The sample has roughly 130,000 clones; approximately 90% are singletons. The material sequenced was peripheral blood, taken 28 days after the second AZD1222 dose. The source of these receptors is an adult who received the AZD1222 COVID-19 vaccine. The CDR3 runs from the conserved cysteine through the conserved F or W. D genes are given only for firm matches. Rows give clone size only sometimes, using once, few, many, or a class for an expanded clone.

TRBV9	NA	NA	TRBJ1-6	TGTGCCAGCAGCGTAGGAGGGGAGAATTCACCCCTCCACTTT	CASSVGGENSPLHF
TRBV5-4	NA	NA	TRBJ1-1	TGTGCCAGCAGCGCGTGGGTCGTAGGTGAAGCTTTCTTT	CASSAWVVGEAFF
TRBV27	NA	NA	TRBJ1-5	TGTGCCAGCAGTTTAAGGCAGGGCCCCCGGCCCCAGCATTTT	CASSLRQGPRPQHF
TRBV6-6	NA	NA	TRBJ2-3	TGTGCCAGCAGTTACTCCGAAAATACGCAGTATTTT	CASSYSENTQYF
TRBV10-3	NA	NA	TRBJ1-5	TGTGCCATCAGTGGTCTGGGGGATCAGCCCCAGCATTTT	CAISGLGDQPQHF
TRBV6-6	TRBD2	NA	TRBJ2-7	TGTGCCAGCAGTCTAAAAGGGACTAGCGGGACGGGAGCCTACGAGCAGTACTTC	CASSLKGTSGTGAYEQYF
TRBV9	NA	NA	TRBJ1-2	TGTGCCAGCAGCACGCGGGATCTAGCCAGCGGCTACACCTTC	CASSTRDLASGYTF
TRBV3-1/TRBV3-2	NA	NA	TRBJ1-3	TGTGCCAGCAGCCCTGGGAGGTCTGGAAACACCATATATTTT	CASSPGRSGNTIYF
TRBV5-6	TRBD2	NA	TRBJ2-1	TGTGCCAGCAGCCCTAGAGGACTAGCGGGAGTATCGTACAATGAGCAGTTCTTC	CASSPRGLAGVSYNEQFF
TRBV15	TRBD1	NA	TRBJ2-2	TGTGCCACCAGCCTCGACAGGGGTTACACCGGGGAGCTGTTTTTT	CATSLDRGYTGELFF
TRBV5-1	NA	NA	TRBJ2-7	TGCGCCAGCAGCCCCCCCCTGGGGGAGTGGGGTGGCGAGCAGTACTTC	CASSPPLGEWGGEQYF
TRBV19	NA	NA	TRBJ2-3	TGTGCCAGTTCACCAACCGGATGGAGCACAGATACGCAGTATTTT	CASSPTGWSTDTQYF
TRBV2	NA	once	TRBJ2-7	TGTGCCAGCACCTGGACAACCTACGAGCAGTACTTC	CASTWTTYEQYF
TRBV29-1	TRBD1	NA	TRBJ2-7	TGCAGCGTTGTAAGGAGGGACAGGGGGGGCGAGCAGTACTTC	CSVVRRDRGGEQYF
TRBV7-9	NA	NA	TRBJ1-2	TGTGCCGGCACACAGGGAGCCGTTGAGTCTGGCTATGGCTACACCTTC	CAGTQGAVESGYGYTF
TRBV20-1	NA	NA	TRBJ1-5	TGCAGTGCTAGTGTCCGGACTCCTAGGCCGCAGCCCCAGCATTTT	CSASVRTPRPQPQHF
TRBV3-1/TRBV3-2	NA	few	TRBJ1-1	TGTGCCAGCAGCCAAAGAAGTACTGAAGCTTTCTTT	CASSQRSTEAFF
TRBV19	NA	NA	TRBJ1-5	TGTGCCAGTAGTATCGCGCGAGCCGTAAAATCAAATCAGCCCCAGCATTTT	CASSIARAVKSNQPQHF
TRBV18	TRBD2	NA	TRBJ2-1	TGTGCCAGCTCACCAAATAGCGGGAGGCCCAATGAGCAGTTCTTC	CASSPNSGRPNEQFF
TRBV19	NA	NA	TRBJ1-5	TGTGCCAGTAGTACCCTTGGCAATCAGCCCCAGCATTTT	CASSTLGNQPQHF
TRBV24-1	NA	NA	TRBJ2-7	TGTGCCACCAGTGTCAGGACACCCTCCTACGAGCAGTACTTC	CATSVRTPSYEQYF
TRBV29-1	NA	NA	TRBJ1-2	TGCAGCGCTGTCCGAGACAGCTTGAGGGGCTACACCTTC	CSAVRDSLRGYTF
TRBV15	NA	NA	TRBJ1-4	TGTGCCACCAGCAGACAGGGACCTCACCCCGAAAAACTGTTTTTT	CATSRQGPHPEKLFF
TRBV6-5	NA	NA	TRBJ1-1	TGTGCCAGCAGTTACTGGTATACTGGGTCAAACACTGAAGCTTTCTTT	CASSYWYTGSNTEAFF
TRBV9	NA	NA	TRBJ2-1	TGTGCCAGCAGCCCCTCATCCAACAATGAGCAGTTCTTC	CASSPSSNNEQFF
TRBV5-4	NA	NA	TRBJ2-2	TGTGCCAGCAGCTTGGAGATCACCGGGGAGCTGTTTTTT	CASSLEITGELFF
TRBV5-1	NA	NA	TRBJ2-5	TGCGCCAGCAGCTTGGAGTGGCTAGGCGAGACCCAGTACTTC	CASSLEWLGETQYF
TRBV2	NA	NA	TRBJ1-2	TGTGCCAGCAGTTCGGAGCGAGCATATGGCTACACCTTC	CASSSERAYGYTF
TRBV7-2	NA	once	TRBJ2-7	TGTGCCAGCAGCTTACGGGAGTCCTACGAGCAGTACTTC	CASSLRESYEQYF
TRBV7-3	NA	NA	TRBJ1-5	TGTGCCAGCAGCGCCCAAATAGGGGGACCTCAGCATTTT	CASSAQIGGPQHF
TRBV12-3/TRBV12-4	TRBD2	once	TRBJ2-7	TGTGCCAGCAGGTCCGGGGGGGCCTACGAGCAGTACTTC	CASRSGGAYEQYF
TRBV28	TRBD2	NA	TRBJ2-7	TGTGCCAGCAGTTCCCCCCCGGGGGGATCCTACGAGCAGTACTTC	CASSSPPGGSYEQYF
TRBV7-6	TRBD1	NA	TRBJ2-1	TGTGCCAGCAGCCGACAGGGGGCGAGTTCCTACAATGAGCAGTTCTTC	CASSRQGASSYNEQFF
TRBV18	NA	NA	TRBJ2-7	TGTGCCGCCGGGGGAACGACCTACGAGCAGTACTTC	CAAGGTTYEQYF
TRBV9	NA	NA	TRBJ1-6	TGTGCCAGCAGCGTAACAGGGTGGGTGGATTCACCCCTCCACTTT	CASSVTGWVDSPLHF